These T cell receptor beta chains were read from a single sample in a study of OX40 agonist ivuxolimab in advanced cancers. Profiled with immunoSEQ multiplex PCR; TCRdb holds only in-frame clones, not every one. The data hold under 40,000 clones, with roughly nine tenths observed a single time. The source was CD4+ or CD8+ T cells sorted from blood, collected in a trial of the OX40 agonist ivuxolimab. The receptors come from an adult with an advanced solid tumor such as melanoma, head and neck, liver or kidney cancer. CDR3s include the opening cysteine and the closing phenylalanine or tryptophan. The D gene is left open where the match is weak. Part of the rows lack a size; the others show once, few, many or a class for expanded clones.

>-|-|TRBV29-1
CSVGGTSNTGELFF
>-|once|TRBV7-5
CARSGLAGISSYEQYF
>TRBD2|-|TRBV27
CASSLASGYEQYF
>-|few|TRBV7-9
CASSGSTGEQYF
>-|many|TRBV27
CASSPRAANYGYTF
>-|-|TRBV27
CASSPVITSTDTQYF
>-|-|TRBV5-1
CASSLGSGELFF
>TRBD2|-|TRBV5-1
CASSWTSGGVRETQYF
>-|-|TRBV19
CASLGLHGYTF
>-|-|TRBV2
CARQRESNTGELFF
>-|once|TRBV7-5
CASSLAGSTADEQFF
>TRBD1|once|TRBV6-5
CASSSTGGWEQYF
>-|-|TRBV6-4
CASSAGTLDSPLHF
>-|-|TRBV6-6
CASREGNSPLHF
>-|-|TRBV29-1
CSVVVTNYGYTF
>TRBD2|medium-sized|TRBV13
CASSFYLAGRYEQYF
>-|-|TRBV19
CASIPGPDSYNEQFF
>-|-|TRBV27
CASSFGGAETQYF
>-|-|TRBV9
CASSVGKTGNEQFF
>-|-|TRBV28
CASSFRGLLTYEQYF
>TRBD1|-|TRBV28
CASSPRQGEETQYF
>-|-|TRBV7-2
CASSLVSGPGELFF
>-|once|TRBV10-1
CASSELAGGYNEQFF
>TRBD1|-|TRBV4-1
CASSQGQGSPYEQYF
>TRBD1|-|TRBV9
CASSVGVNRGYGYTF
>TRBD1|-|TRBV19
CASSAGTGRYEQYF
>TRBD2|-|TRBV7-9
CASSSLVAGGTGELFF
>TRBD2|-|TRBV28
CASSPDGLEGPYEQYF
>-|-|TRBV19
CASSIDLGGRDEQYF
>-|-|TRBV7-6
CASSPGPSGDYGYTF
>TRBD1|-|TRBV2
CASRGEQGRNQPQHF
>TRBD1|-|TRBV27
CASSLSGTGIMNTEAFF
>-|-|TRBV9
CASRSGPSQGETQYF
>-|-|TRBV11-2
CASSLAETVYLGDTQYF
>-|-|TRBV9
CASSRWDNEQFF
>-|-|TRBV4-1
CASSQDRGTDTQYF
>-|-|TRBV28
CASSLGLAAYNEQFF
>-|-|TRBV28
CASSLSDTLNTEAFF
>-|-|TRBV21-1
CASRETYEQYF
>-|-|TRBV7-9
CASSLGGAGAETQYF
>-|-|TRBV28
CASSERESGANVLTF
>-|-|TRBV28
CASSLDRAYGYTF
>-|-|TRBV27
CASSLLGGVGYTF
>-|-|TRBV11-2
CASSLDADHYEQYF
>-|-|TRBV28
CATQGYEQYF
>-|-|TRBV15
CATSRASGLF
>TRBD1|-|TRBV7-8
CASTRQGPYNEQFF
>-|-|TRBV5-7
CASSQRYREGNQPQHF
>TRBD2|-|TRBV7-6
CASSFGTSAGEQYF
>TRBD2|once|TRBV5-1
CASTVFGGSYEQYF
>-|-|TRBV19
CASSLANTEAFF
>TRBD2|-|TRBV10-3
CAISESGSSGFYEQYF
>-|-|TRBV28
CASRLGGDSPIQYF
>TRBD1|-|TRBV9
CASSVGQGAYEQYF
>-|once|TRBV9
CASEVGMNTEAFF
>-|-|TRBV14
CASSQESRPGPPPYNEQFF
>-|-|TRBV19
CASSIWAGNPGELFF